The clone carrying this TCR beta chain was recorded many times. Its antigen remains unknown. Trimming removed 1 base from V and 2 bases from J, with 11 bases in between. CDR1 and CDR2 from the germline V gene are MGHRA and YSYEKL. This CDR3 comprises 15 residues. This specimen comes from a study of blood T cells in healthy people across ages. General study points: More naive CD4+ cells and higher diversity marked long-lived donors relative to aged donors.

Healthy Caucasian individuals from Russia aged 6 to 90 were enrolled as donors. Total RNA extraction produced at least 5.5 micrograms (per sample) for the study. Sample-barcoded 5' priming and a J-beta primer mix drove a second PCR of about 6 to 11 cycles. From the 5' RACE reads, TCRdb called clonotypes with MiXCR, one entry per CDR3 protein. The top ten clones hold around a sixth of a sample with about 780,000 distinct CDR3 sequences, about 45% of them seen once. Sequenced material: blood. The chain has TRBV4-1 and TRBJ2-5, with D unclear. The clonotype was recovered from a man aged 80 or over in good health. CDR3 in amino acids: CASSQAPGPQETQYF. The CDR3 DNA follows: TGCGCCAGCAGCCAAGCCCCGGGCCCACAAGAGACCCAGTACTTC.